This TCR beta chain came from a study of T cells in localized non-small cell lung cancer. Method: immunoSEQ multiplex PCR; TCRdb's copy keeps in-frame clones and lacks some. The sample shows nearly 25,000 clones, roughly 92% of them seen only once. The CDR3 spans 14 residues. Germline V gives CDR1 WNHNN, CDR2 SYGVQD (reference sequence). V gave up 5 bases and J gave up 3 bases, with 14 bases separating them. This specimen consisted of peripheral blood, obtained before any cancer treatment. This chain uses TRBV10-1 with TRBJ2-7, with TRBD1 as a possible D gene (6 bases). This clonotype was obtained from a woman aged 35 to 70 with stage I lung adenocarcinoma. This CDR3 reads CASSRSRDNYEQYF. The CDR3 nucleotides are TGCGCCAGCAGTAGGAGCCGGGACAACTACGAGCAGTACTTC.